The 9 T cell receptor beta chains below were found in one sample sequenced in a study of blood T cell repertoires in COVID-19. Measured with immunoSEQ multiplex PCR; TCRdb has only the in-frame clones, and not every one. The data show under 200,000 clones, about 80% seen once. What was sequenced was peripheral blood. All receptors come from an older man with active or convalescent COVID-19.

The J gene is TRBJ2-5, the V gene TRBV11-2, with D possibly matching TRBD1 (5 bases). CDR1 and CDR2 from the germline V gene are SGHAT and FQNNGV. This CDR3 comprises 15 residues. Trimming shortened V by 4 bases and J by 7 bases, and 19 bases separated the two germline ends. The CDR3 coding sequence is TGTGCCAGCAGCTCTTCAGATGGGGCATATGGGACCCAGTACTTC. This translates into CASSSSDGAYGTQYF.

This chain joins TRBV14 and TRBJ1-1; 8 bases fit TRBD1. The CDR3 runs 16 residues. The germline CDR1 and CDR2 sequences are SGHDN and FVKESK. J gave up 2 bases and V 3 bases, and 8 bases lay outside the gene matches. CDR3 DNA: TGTGCCAGCAGCCATCGGCCGGGACAGGCTAACACTGAAGCTTTCTTT. This sequence encodes CASSHRPGQANTEAFF.

J is TRBJ2-5 and V is TRBV5-1, with D hard to call. From germline, CDR1 is SGHRS and CDR2 YFSETQ. Trimming removed 0 bases at V and 1 base at J, with 10 bases between. The CDR3 contains 15 residues. The CDR3 loop is CASSLVGLSQETQYF. The CDR3 DNA follows: TGCGCCAGCAGCTTGGTCGGTCTGAGCCAAGAGACCCAGTACTTC.

As to this clone: One junction end disagrees with the germline gene, perhaps due to a read error. CDR3 amino acids: CAISQSTGGPTDTQYF. The CDR3, as DNA: TGTGCCATCAGTCAGTCTACGGGGGGGCCAACAGATACGCAGTATTTT. This chain connects TRBV10-3 to TRBJ2-3; 8 nucleotides match TRBD2. This CDR3 region has 16 residues. Germline V gene sequence: CDR1 ENHRY, CDR2 SYGVKD.

On this clone: One junction end disagrees with the germline gene, perhaps due to a read error. This chain joins TRBV6-2 or TRBV6-3 and TRBJ2-7; 11 bases are shared with TRBD2. This CDR3 comprises 12 residues. The germline gives CDR1 MNHEY, CDR2 SVGEGT. The CDR3 region has the DNA TGTGCCAGCAGTTACAGTACTAGCGGGAGTTTCTTC. It encodes CASSYSTSGSFF.

As for this clone: Other DNA sequences from this sample encode an identical CDR3 as well. The chain uses TRBV7-9 and TRBJ2-7, with TRBD1 matching 7 bases. CDR3 size: 15 residues. Germline V gene sequence: CDR1 SEHNR, CDR2 FQNEAQ (reference sequence). V lost 0 bases to trimming and J lost 2 bases; unmatched junction nucleotides: 4. The CDR3 here is CASSLAGTGAYEQYF. The CDR3 nucleotides are TGTGCCAGCAGCTTAGCCGGCACAGGGGCCTACGAGCAGTACTTC.

This chain connects TRBV29-1 to TRBJ1-2, with 9 bases identical to TRBD1. With 0 bases clipped from V and 4 bases from J, the junction kept 6 bases outside the gene matches. The CDR3 has 15 amino acids. Per the germline V gene, CDR1 is SQVTM and CDR2 is ANQGSEA. For the CDR3, the DNA is TGCAGCGTTGAAGAAGTTACAGGGGGCTCCTATGGCTACACCTTC. Translation: CSVEEVTGGSYGYTF. Supplemented by reference TRBV29-1 and TRBJ1-2, the full variable domain reads SAVISQKPSRDICQRGTSLTIQCQVDSQVTMMFWYRQQPGQSLTLIATANQGSEATYESGFVIDKFPISRPNLTFSTLTVSNMSPEDSSIYLCSVEEVTGGSYGYTFGSGTRLTVV.

The chain recombines TRBV5-1 with TRBJ2-7; 13 nucleotides line up with TRBD2. The length of the CDR3 is 16 residues. Germline V lookup: CDR1 SGHRS, CDR2 YFSETQ. With 4 bases clipped from V and 3 bases from J, the junction kept 7 bases outside the gene matches. In DNA, the CDR3 is TGCGCCAGCAGCCTATCCGGGACTAGCGGGATCTACGAGCAGTACTTC. Encoded protein: CASSLSGTSGIYEQYF.

This clone was seen once. The V call is TRBV29-1, the J call TRBJ2-3, with TRBD1 matching over 9 bases. Unmatched junction bases numbered 5, after V lost 7 bases and J lost 0 bases. Germline lookup yields CDR1 SQVTM and CDR2 ANQGSEA. The CDR3 is 14 amino acids. The CDR3 region is CSAKQGASTDTQYF. The CDR3 DNA follows: TGCAGCGCAAAACAGGGGGCAAGCACAGATACGCAGTATTTT.